The 17 T cell receptor beta chains listed next were all sequenced from one sample in a study of blood T cell repertoires in COVID-19. Some clones are missing from TCRdb's copy, which holds only in-frame ones; the method was immunoSEQ multiplex PCR. The table has under 350,000 clones, around 86% seen once. The sample consisted of PBMCs or T cells enriched from blood (not recorded which). Receptors were obtained from a woman aged 18-29 years who had recovered from COVID-19.

The V call is TRBV27, the J call TRBJ2-7; TRBD2 might be the D (5 bases). In germline, CDR1 is MNHEY, CDR2 SMNVEV (reference sequence). The germline V and J ends were trimmed by 6 bases and 5 bases, with 17 bases remaining between them. This CDR3 is 14 amino acids long. CDR3 sequence reads: CASSLTGSMHEQYF. The CDR3 coding sequence is TGTGCCAGCAGCCTTACGGGGTCCATGCACGAGCAGTACTTC.

The rearrangement joins TRBV4-2 to TRBJ1-6; the match to TRBD1 covers 7 bases. Trimming removed 2 bases from V and 6 bases from J; junction bases left unmatched: 4. The CDR3 covers 15 residues. Germline values: CDR1 LGHNA, CDR2 YNFKEQ. CDR3 nucleotides: TGTGCCAGCAGCCAATACAGGGGTGGTAATTCACCCCTCCACTTT. This gives the protein CASSQYRGGNSPLHF.

This clone appeared once. V is TRBV28 and J is TRBJ1-5; unclear D gene. Germline V gene lookup returns CDR1 MDHEN and CDR2 SYDVKM. The V gene lost 3 bases and the J gene lost 8 bases, with 14 bases spanning the gap. CDR3 length: 14 amino acids. The CDR3 DNA is TGTGCCAGCAGTTTCTTGGCTGCACGTGAGCCCCAGCATTTT. This gives the protein CASSFLAAREPQHF.

The chain links TRBV10-2 to TRBJ2-3; 8 nucleotides agree with TRBD2. This CDR3 is built from 17 residues. V gave up 0 bases and J gave up 2 bases; unmatched junction bases: 7. Germline lookup yields CDR1 WSHSY and CDR2 SAAADI. DNA of the CDR3: TGCGCCAGCAGTGAGTCGAGCGGGGGAGGACTCACAGATACGCAGTATTTT. It specifies CASSESSGGGLTDTQYF.

As concerns this clone: Other nucleotide sequences from this sample produce the same CDR3. The genes are TRBV5-1 and TRBJ1-2; D unresolved. The V gene's germline CDR1 is SGHRS and CDR2 YFSETQ. Trimming stripped 0 bases from V and 0 bases from J, with 6 bases between. This CDR3 comprises 14 residues. CDR3 in DNA: TGCGCCAGCAGCTTGGACAGTTCTAACTATGGCTACACCTTC. This encodes CASSLDSSNYGYTF.

This rearrangement joins TRBV5-1 to TRBJ1-1; D not resolved. Germline V CDR1 and CDR2: SGHRS, YFSETQ. CDR3 size: 14 residues. V was pared by 1 base and J by 1 base, with 8 bases between. In nucleotides, the CDR3 is TGCGCCAGCAGCTTGTATTCCGGGAACACTGAAGCTTTCTTT. Its translation is CASSLYSGNTEAFF.

The V and J genes are TRBV28 and TRBJ2-3; 7 bases map to TRBD1. Germline assignment: CDR1 MDHEN and CDR2 SYDVKM. The CDR3 consists of 15 residues. V lost 3 bases, J lost 2 bases, and 5 bases stayed unmatched. This chain's CDR3 is CASSFEQGLTDTQYF. The CDR3 DNA reads as TGTGCCAGCAGTTTCGAACAGGGGCTCACAGATACGCAGTATTTT.

This clone appeared a single time. J is TRBJ1-1 and V is TRBV3-1 (or the pseudogene TRBV3-2), with 7 positions matching TRBD1. The V gene's germline CDR1 is LGHDT and CDR2 YNNKEL (reference sequence). The CDR3 is made up of 17 amino acids. V shed 0 bases and J 3 bases; nucleotides not matched to a gene: 10. The CDR3 DNA reads as TGTGCCAGCAGCCAAGAGGGGTTGGGACAGATCTACACTGAAGCTTTCTTT. Translated: CASSQEGLGQIYTEAFF.

This sequence joins TRBV19 and TRBJ2-7, with TRBD1 identical over 7 bases. The CDR3 totals 13 residues. The trim removed 6 bases at V and 2 bases at J, leaving 4 bases unmatched. The germline gives CDR1 LNHDA, CDR2 SQIVND (reference sequence). The CDR3 spells CASRRGLAYEQYF. CDR3 nucleotide sequence: TGTGCCAGTAGGAGGGGGCTGGCCTACGAGCAGTACTTC.

This clone came up many times. The chain uses TRBV3-1 (or the pseudogene TRBV3-2) and TRBJ1-3; TRBD1 matches 10 bases. After removal of 6 bases from V and 3 bases from J, the junction contained 5 bases not matched to a gene. From germline, CDR1 is LGHDT and CDR2 YNNKEL (reference sequence). The CDR3 runs to 15 residues. The CDR3 DNA follows: TGTGCCAGCAGTGACAGGGGGCTAGGTGGAAACACCATATATTTT. It specifies CASSDRGLGGNTIYF.

CDR3 residues: CASTVGGTGDYEQYF. In nucleotides, the CDR3 is TGTGCCAGCACCGTGGGGGGGACAGGGGATTACGAGCAGTACTTC. The rearrangement uses TRBV28 and TRBJ2-7; 10 nucleotides agree with TRBD1. J was trimmed by 4 bases and V by 7 bases; bases with no gene match: 10. Germline CDR1 is MDHEN and CDR2 is SYDVKM. The CDR3 extends over 15 amino acids.

The rearrangement joins TRBV6-2 or TRBV6-3 to TRBJ2-2, with 7 bases fitting TRBD2. Germline CDR1 MNHEY, CDR2 SVGEGT. The CDR3 spans 17 residues. The V segment lost 2 bases and the J segment 3 bases; nucleotides outside the gene matches: 9. The CDR3: CASSYPRVAGDTGELFF. The CDR3, as DNA: TGTGCCAGCAGTTACCCCCGAGTAGCGGGCGACACCGGGGAGCTGTTTTTT.

This clone has a single count. The genes are TRBV20-1 and TRBJ2-5; tentatively, D is TRBD2 (6 bases). Germline-derived CDR1 and CDR2 are DFQATT and SNEGSKA (reference sequence). The CDR3 is 15 amino acids. V lost 6 bases and J lost 5, with 22 bases in between. This CDR3 is CSASGVGGIVETQYF. For the CDR3, the DNA is TGCAGTGCCAGTGGCGTTGGCGGGATAGTTGAGACCCAGTACTTC.

The genes are TRBV7-6 and TRBJ2-1; TRBD2 matches 8 bases. The CDR3 is 14 residues long. CDR1 and CDR2 from the germline V gene are SGHVS and FNYEAQ. Losses at the gene ends were 5 bases for V and 9 bases for J; bases not matched to a gene: 9. CDR3 coding DNA: TGTGCCAGCAGCCCAAGGAGCGGGGGCAGTGAGCAGTTCTTC. Translating it yields CASSPRSGGSEQFF.

V is TRBV5-6 and J is TRBJ2-7; D possibly corresponds to TRBD2 (5 bases). Trimming cost V 4 bases and J 4 bases, with 18 bases left between them. Looked up from germline, CDR1 is SGHDT and CDR2 is YYEEEE. CDR3 size: 15 residues. For the CDR3, the DNA is TGTGCCAGCAGCCCGGCGGTGGGAGAAAGATACGAGCAGTACTTC. This encodes CASSPAVGERYEQYF. The whole variable domain, remainder taken from reference TRBV5-6 and TRBJ2-7, is DAGVTQSPTHLIKTRGQQVTLRCSPKSGHDTVSWYQQALGQGPQFIFQYYEEEERQRGNFPDRFSGHQFPNYSSELNVNALLLGDSALYLCASSPAVGERYEQYFGPGTRLTVT.

The V gene is TRBV28, the J gene TRBJ2-1; 7 positions agree with TRBD2. The CDR3 extends over 14 amino acids. The germline gives CDR1 MDHEN, CDR2 SYDVKM. V lost 4 bases, J lost 14 bases, and 14 bases stayed unmatched. CDR3 sequence (DNA): TGTGCCAGCAGTTGGCAAGCTCGCGGGAGCGAGAAGTTCTTC. Translating it yields CASSWQARGSEKFF.

V is TRBV4-1 and J is TRBJ1-4; 8 bases map to TRBD1. The V segment lost 2 bases and the J segment 7 bases; nucleotides outside the gene matches: 6. CDR3 size: 15 residues. Germline assignment: CDR1 MGHRA and CDR2 YSYEKL. CDR3 residues: CASSQLTGGFEKLFF. The CDR3 DNA reads as TGCGCCAGCAGCCAATTAACAGGGGGTTTTGAAAAACTGTTTTTT.